What follows describes a single TCR beta chain. What this receptor recognizes is not known. No base quality values were provided; no much bigger clone lies one nucleotide off. The CDR3 contains 15 residues, cysteine and phenylalanine counted. The CDR3 DNA has 45 bases and is translated from base 1. Germline trimming amounts to 2 bases on V and 6 bases on J, with 4 as the count of junction bases outside the gene matches. The germline V gene specifies KGHSH as CDR1 and LQKENI as CDR2. Donors formed part of the validation cohort, which comprised 120 subjects and was distinct from the first cohort of 690 or so subjects. Library construction relied on the immunoSEQ multiplex PCR assay. In the authors' own workflow: To diagnose cytomegalovirus status from the catalog of TCR beta chain sequences, a statistical classification framework was built. TCRdb stores this immuneACCESS table with in-frame sequences only. Part of the clones is absent; in the studies checked, under half of the shortfall reflects unresolved V genes, and no reason is known for the rest. That table furnishes V, J and clone size, whereas the DNA furnished D and trimming. Counted in this sample were 100,000 to 150,000 clones; about 91% of them appeared once. The ten largest clones take up 1.1% of the sample.

This entry comes from a study of cytomegalovirus exposure and HLA in healthy donors (dated by TCRdb to about 2017). Background for the entire study: According to a later analysis, the approximately 130 validation repertoires were produced on the same platform as the approximately 610 repertoires of the first cohort. The study aimed to test whether cataloging public T cell receptors could reveal signatures of past pathogen exposure. In addition to the first cohort of 650 to 800 subjects, a separate validation cohort of approximately 130 different subjects was used. High-throughput TCR immunosequencing, statistical association of individual TCRs with disease status, and machine learning were combined to predict cytomegalovirus infection status.

Study-wide findings and limitations: Most TCR sequences were seen in very few donors, while some public TCRs were found in many individuals. Three of the identified cytomegalovirus-associated TCR beta chains were confirmed in vitro to be specific for cytomegalovirus antigens. A later analysis had no HLA typing for the validation cohort, so co-occurrence there was scored across all 120 repertoires. The classifier was reported to diagnose cytomegalovirus status with high specificity and sensitivity in both the original and validation cohorts. A total of 164 TCR beta chains were listed by the study as associated with cytomegalovirus. Of the cluster scores, 85% to 95% were above 0 in a later analysis, which found that TCRs clustered in the first cohort also tended to co-occur in the approximately 110 validation repertoires. It was suggested by the authors that the approach could potentially be generalized to other disease states and immunological phenotypes.

The sequence is built from TRBV18 and TRBJ1-5, with 10 bases in between that match TRBD1. The TCR was taken from a woman in her late teens or twenties in good health and CMV-seronegative. The sequencing input was PBMCs. The sequenced DNA: TGTGCCAGCTCACCAGGGACAGGGGTGGGTCAGCCCCAGCATTTT. It translates as CASSPGTGVGQPQHF.